Following are 10 T cell receptor beta chains from one sample sequenced in a study of technical replicates of blood from a few donors. Assay: immunoSEQ multiplex PCR; the TCRdb copy retains only in-frame clones and omits some. The sample yields several thousand clones, roughly 90% seen once. The sample consisted of PBMCs. These receptor sequences come from a human donor in good health.

This clone was detected only once. The genes are TRBV6-4 and TRBJ1-2; D is possibly TRBD1 (5 bases). V was pared by 6 bases and J by 0 bases, with 8 bases between. CDR1 is MRHNA and CDR2 is SNTAGT in the germline V gene. The length of the CDR3 is 13 residues. The CDR3 protein is CASSQGTNYGYTF. CDR3 nucleotides: TGTGCCAGCAGCCAGGGAACTAACTATGGCTACACCTTC.

The V gene is TRBV25-1, the J gene TRBJ2-7; 7 nucleotides match TRBD2. V shed 3 bases, J shed 2 bases, and the junction held 1 base outside the gene matches. The CDR3 covers 13 residues. Germline CDR1 and CDR2: MGHDK and SYGVNS. CDR3 nucleotide sequence: TGTGCCAGCAGTGAGGGAGGGCCCTACGAGCAGTACTTC. This encodes CASSEGGPYEQYF.

The J gene is TRBJ2-1, the V gene TRBV29-1, with TRBD2 matching over 8 bases. From germline, CDR1 is SQVTM and CDR2 ANQGSEA. The CDR3 sequence is 14 residues long. The V gene end was trimmed by 6 bases and the J gene end by 6 bases; junction bases not matched to a gene: 10. CDR3 DNA: TGCAGCGTGTCAGGACTAGCAGGTACCAATGAGCAGTTCTTC. This gives the protein CSVSGLAGTNEQFF.

This chain uses TRBV6-5 with TRBJ2-7; a possible D gene is TRBD1 (7 bases). Germline-derived CDR1 and CDR2 are MNHEY and SVGAGI. This CDR3 is built from 14 residues. Trimming removed 0 bases at V and 6 bases at J, with 12 bases between. The CDR3 here is CASSYSAGQLEQYF. DNA of the CDR3: TGTGCCAGCAGTTACTCGGCGGGACAGCTCGAGCAGTACTTC.

This clone was counted a few times. The J gene is TRBJ1-1, the V gene TRBV7-9; 9 nucleotides line up with TRBD1. Germline V gene sequence: CDR1 SEHNR, CDR2 FQNEAQ (reference sequence). This CDR3 has 15 amino acids. Trimming took 5 bases from V and 1 from J; bases not matched to a gene: 5. Here the CDR3 reads CASSLGQGGNTEAFF. The CDR3 bases are TGTGCCAGCAGCCTGGGACAGGGAGGGAACACTGAAGCTTTCTTT.

The chain combines TRBV6-5 with TRBJ2-7, with 8 bases that match TRBD2. Germline CDR1 is MNHEY and CDR2 is SVGAGI. The length of the CDR3 is 14 residues. Losses at the gene ends were 7 bases for V and 3 bases for J; bases not matched to a gene: 8. CDR3 nucleotides: TGTGCCAGCACCGAGCTGAGCGGGAGCTACGAGCAGTACTTC. This codes for CASTELSGSYEQYF.

The gene calls are TRBV30 and TRBJ1-1; 8 positions agree with TRBD1. The ends lost 1 base at V and 8 bases at J; junction bases unmatched: 3. The germline CDR1 and CDR2 sequences are GTSNPN and SVGIG (reference sequence). This CDR3 has 12 residues. The CDR3 loop is CAWSEQGGEAFF. The CDR3 region has the DNA TGTGCCTGGAGTGAACAGGGGGGAGAAGCTTTCTTT.

The table lists this clone with a count of one. This sequence joins TRBV7-8 and TRBJ2-3, with 8 positions matching TRBD2. The CDR3 runs 16 residues. Unmatched junction bases numbered 3, after V lost 1 base and J lost 0 bases. From germline, CDR1 is SGHVS and CDR2 FQNEAQ. The DNA of the CDR3 is TGTGCCAGCAGCTTAGTGTCTAGCGGGAGCACAGATACGCAGTATTTT. Translating gives CASSLVSSGSTDTQYF. The full variable domain, rest sourced from reference TRBV7-8 and TRBJ2-3, is GAGVSQSPRYKVAKRGQDVALRCDPISGHVSLFWYQQALGQGPEFLTYFQNEAQLDKSGLPSDRFFAERPEGSVSTLKIQRTQQEDSAVYLCASSLVSSGSTDTQYFGPGTRLTVL.

V is TRBV6-4 and J is TRBJ2-3; 9 bases map to TRBD2. J was trimmed by 3 bases and V by 8 bases; bases with no gene match: 3. The CDR3 covers 13 residues. Germline lookup yields CDR1 MRHNA and CDR2 SNTAGT. The CDR3 bases are TGTGCCAGCGCTAGCGGGAATACAGATACGCAGTATTTT. It specifies CASASGNTDTQYF.

The chain combines TRBV5-1 with TRBJ2-5; 10 bases match TRBD1. CDR3 length: 14 residues. Germline V gene sequence: CDR1 SGHRS, CDR2 YFSETQ. V was clipped by 7 bases and J by 5 bases; unmatched bases: 8. CDR3 residues: CASRRGQGLETQYF. Here the CDR3 DNA reads TGCGCCAGCCGCCGGGGACAGGGGCTGGAGACCCAGTACTTC.